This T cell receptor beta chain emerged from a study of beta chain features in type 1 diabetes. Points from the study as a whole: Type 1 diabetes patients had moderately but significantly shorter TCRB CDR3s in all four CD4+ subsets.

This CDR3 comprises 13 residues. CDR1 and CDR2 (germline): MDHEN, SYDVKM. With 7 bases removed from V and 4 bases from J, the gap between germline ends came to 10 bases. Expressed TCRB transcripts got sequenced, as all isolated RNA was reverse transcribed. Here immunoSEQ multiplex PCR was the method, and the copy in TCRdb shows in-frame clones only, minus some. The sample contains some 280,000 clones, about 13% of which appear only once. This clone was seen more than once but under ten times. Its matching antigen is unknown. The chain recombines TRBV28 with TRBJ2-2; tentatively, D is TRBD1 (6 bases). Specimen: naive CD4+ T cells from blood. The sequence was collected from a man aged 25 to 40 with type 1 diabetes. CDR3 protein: CASKTGGTGELFF. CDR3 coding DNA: TGTGCCAGCAAGACAGGAGGCACCGGGGAGCTGTTTTTT.